The T cell receptor beta chain described here comes from a study of Ad26.COV2.S vaccination and SARS-CoV-2 variants. V lost 8 bases and J lost 5; bases outside the gene matches: 8. The CDR3 contains 12 residues. CDR1 is GTSNPN, CDR2 SVGIG, per germline (reference sequence). With respect to this clone: As yet, its antigen is unknown.

The treatment: 19 received Ad26.COV2.S at low or high dose, single or two shots; several received placebo; per-sample allocation not given. At day 63 after the first vaccine or placebo injection, samples were drawn. Vaccination used an Ad26 vector expressing Wuhan-strain SARS-CoV-2 spike. General observations from the study: For non-spike TCRs, breadth in vaccine recipients resembled that in placebo recipients. Spike-specific TCR breadth ran higher among vaccine recipients than placebo recipients.

Using immunoSEQ multiplex PCR, the repertoire was profiled, and TCRdb retains in-frame clones only, with some absent. Of about 480,000 clones listed, around 85% were seen once; the top ten hold around 13%. The sequenced sample was peripheral blood, obtained in a trial of Ad26.COV2.S vaccine versus placebo. The clonotype was recovered from a person between 18 and 59 years old who received the Ad26.COV2.S COVID-19 vaccine or a placebo. The chain is built from TRBV30 and TRBJ1-1; TRBD1 agrees at 7 bases. CDR3 sequence reads: CARTSGGTEAFF. Here the CDR3 DNA reads TGTGCCCGAACCTCAGGGGGTACTGAAGCTTTCTTT.